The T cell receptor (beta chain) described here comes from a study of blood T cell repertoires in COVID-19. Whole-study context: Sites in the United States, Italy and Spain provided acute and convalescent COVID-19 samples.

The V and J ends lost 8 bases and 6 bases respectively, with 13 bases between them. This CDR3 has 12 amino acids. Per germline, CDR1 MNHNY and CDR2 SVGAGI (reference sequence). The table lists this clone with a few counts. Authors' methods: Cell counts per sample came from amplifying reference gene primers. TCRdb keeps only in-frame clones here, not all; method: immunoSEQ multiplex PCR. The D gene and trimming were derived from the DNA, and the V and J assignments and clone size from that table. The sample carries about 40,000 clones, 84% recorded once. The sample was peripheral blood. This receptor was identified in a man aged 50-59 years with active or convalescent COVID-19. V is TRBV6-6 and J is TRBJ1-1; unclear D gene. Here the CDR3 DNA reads TGTGCCAGCGACCAGGCCCCCGCTGAAGCTTTCTTT. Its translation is CASDQAPAEAFF.